Sequencing of this T cell receptor (beta chain) was carried out in a study of tumor-infiltrating lymphocytes in primary liver carcinoma. Background on the study: Yields of productive TCRbeta reads ranged from roughly 3.5 to 7.5 million per sample and were similar across tissue types.

Researchers drew blood RNA from unsorted whole blood and extracted germline DNA as well. Patients showed chronic HBV infection and an absence of prior treatment. Trimming removed 5 bases at V and 6 bases at J, with 22 bases between. Germline V gene lookup returns CDR1 MNHEY and CDR2 SVGAGI. This CDR3 region has 16 residues. This clonotype was recorded at least ten times. Researchers generated TCR beta cDNA from about 460 ng of total RNA, relying on a constant-region primer. Slightly modified ARM-PCR with three nested multiplex PCR rounds yielded TCR beta libraries. A C-beta reverse primer and TRBV1-TRBV30 forward primers served in each of the first two PCR rounds, at 10 cycles apiece. Using its own MiXCR run on the multiplex PCR reads, TCRdb lists one record per CDR3 protein. The table records approximately 330,000 distinct CDR3 sequences, approximately 64% of them present only once.

The sample comprised peripheral blood. The chain links TRBV6-5 to TRBJ1-1; tentative D call: TRBD1 (6 bases). The receptor comes from a man between 40 and 49 years old with primary liver carcinoma and hepatitis B virus infection. CDR3 nucleotide sequence: TGTGCCAGCAGTCCCAAACGACAGGCCCCTAGGCCTGAAGCTTTCTTT. Its protein product is CASSPKRQAPRPEAFF.